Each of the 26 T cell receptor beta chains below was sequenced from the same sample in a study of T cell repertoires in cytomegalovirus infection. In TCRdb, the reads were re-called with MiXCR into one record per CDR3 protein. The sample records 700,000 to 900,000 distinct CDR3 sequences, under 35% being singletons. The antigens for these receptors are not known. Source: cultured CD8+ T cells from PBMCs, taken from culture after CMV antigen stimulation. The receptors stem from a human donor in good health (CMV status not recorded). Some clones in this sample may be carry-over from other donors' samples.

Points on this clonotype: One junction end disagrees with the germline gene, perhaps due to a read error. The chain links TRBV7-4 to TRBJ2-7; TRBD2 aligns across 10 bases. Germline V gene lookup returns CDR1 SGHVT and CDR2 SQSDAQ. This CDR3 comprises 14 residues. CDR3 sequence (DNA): TGTGCCAGCAGCTACGGACTAGCGGAATACGTGCAGTACTTC. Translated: CASSYGLAEYVQYF.

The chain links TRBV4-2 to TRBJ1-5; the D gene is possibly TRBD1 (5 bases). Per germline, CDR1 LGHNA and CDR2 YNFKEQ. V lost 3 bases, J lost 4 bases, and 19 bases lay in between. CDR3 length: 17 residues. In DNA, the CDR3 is TGTGCCAGCAGCCATCACCATCCGGGGGGGATAAATCAGCCCCAGCATTTT. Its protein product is CASSHHHPGGINQPQHF.

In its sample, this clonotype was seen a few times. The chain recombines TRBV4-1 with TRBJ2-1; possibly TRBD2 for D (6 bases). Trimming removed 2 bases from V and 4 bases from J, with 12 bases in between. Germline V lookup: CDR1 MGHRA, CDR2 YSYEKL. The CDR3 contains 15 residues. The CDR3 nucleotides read TGCGCCAGCAGCCAATCGCGGGGCCTTTACAATGAGCAGTTCTTC. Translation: CASSQSRGLYNEQFF.

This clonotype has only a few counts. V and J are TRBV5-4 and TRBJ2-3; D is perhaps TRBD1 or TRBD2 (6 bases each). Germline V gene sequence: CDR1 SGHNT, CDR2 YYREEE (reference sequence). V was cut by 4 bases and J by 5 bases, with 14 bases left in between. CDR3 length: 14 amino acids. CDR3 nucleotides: TGTGCCAGCAGCCCGGCGGAGGGGGGAGATACGCAGTATTTT. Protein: CASSPAEGGDTQYF. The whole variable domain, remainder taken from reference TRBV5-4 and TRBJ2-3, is ETGVTQSPTHLIKTRGQQVTLRCSSQSGHNTVSWYQQALGQGPQFIFQYYREEENGRGNFPPRFSGLQFPNYSSELNVNALELDDSALYLCASSPAEGGDTQYFGPGTRLTVL.

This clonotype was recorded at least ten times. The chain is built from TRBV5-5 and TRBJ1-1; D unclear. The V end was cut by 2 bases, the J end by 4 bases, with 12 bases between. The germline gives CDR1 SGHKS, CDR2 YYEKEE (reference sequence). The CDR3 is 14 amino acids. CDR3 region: CASSLEDRGTEAFF. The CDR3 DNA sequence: TGTGCCAGCAGCTTAGAGGATCGGGGCACTGAAGCTTTCTTT. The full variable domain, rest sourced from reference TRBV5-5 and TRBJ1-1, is DAGVTQSPTHLIKTRGQQVTLRCSPISGHKSVSWYQQVLGQGPQFIFQYYEKEERGRGNFPDRFSARQFPNYSSELNVNALLLGDSALYLCASSLEDRGTEAFFGQGTRLTVV.

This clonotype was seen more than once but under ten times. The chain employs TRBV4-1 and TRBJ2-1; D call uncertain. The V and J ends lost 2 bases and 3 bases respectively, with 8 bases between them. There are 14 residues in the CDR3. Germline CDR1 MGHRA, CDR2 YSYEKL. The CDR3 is CASSQPMDYNEQFF. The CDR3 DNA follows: TGCGCCAGCAGCCAACCCATGGACTACAATGAGCAGTTCTTC.

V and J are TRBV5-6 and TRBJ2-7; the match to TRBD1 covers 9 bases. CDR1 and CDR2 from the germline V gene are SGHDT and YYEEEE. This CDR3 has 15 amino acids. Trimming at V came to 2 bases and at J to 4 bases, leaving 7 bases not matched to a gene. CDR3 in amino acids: CASSLGQGRRYEQYF. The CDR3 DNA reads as TGTGCCAGCAGCTTAGGACAGGGGAGGAGATACGAGCAGTACTTC.

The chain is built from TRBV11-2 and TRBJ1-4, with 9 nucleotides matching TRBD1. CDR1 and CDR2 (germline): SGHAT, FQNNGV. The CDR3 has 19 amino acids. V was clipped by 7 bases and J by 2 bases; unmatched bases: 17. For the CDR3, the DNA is TGTGCCAGCACCCTCTGGGACAGGGCCCTTGATCGTACTAATGAAAAACTGTTTTTT. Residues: CASTLWDRALDRTNEKLFF. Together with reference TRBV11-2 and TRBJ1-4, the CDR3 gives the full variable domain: EAGVAQSPRYKIIEKRQSVAFWCNPISGHATLYWYQQILGQGPKLLIQFQNNGVVDDSQLPKDRFSAERLKGVDSTLKIQPAKLEDSAVYLCASTLWDRALDRTNEKLFFGSGTQLSVL.

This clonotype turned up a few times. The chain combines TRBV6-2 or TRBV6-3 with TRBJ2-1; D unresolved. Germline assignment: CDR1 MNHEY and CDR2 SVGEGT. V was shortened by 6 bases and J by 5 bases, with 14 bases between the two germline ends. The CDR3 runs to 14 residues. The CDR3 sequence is CASRGNPSNNEQFF. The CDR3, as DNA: TGTGCCAGCAGGGGGAACCCTTCTAACAATGAGCAGTTCTTC.

CDR3 in DNA: TGCAGCGTTGAAGATGGAGCCGGGGAGGATGGCTACACCTTC. Residues: CSVEDGAGEDGYTF. The V and J genes are TRBV29-1 and TRBJ1-2, with no clear D. The CDR3 runs 14 residues. Trimming stripped 0 bases from V and 6 bases from J, with 14 bases between. In germline, CDR1 is SQVTM, CDR2 ANQGSEA.

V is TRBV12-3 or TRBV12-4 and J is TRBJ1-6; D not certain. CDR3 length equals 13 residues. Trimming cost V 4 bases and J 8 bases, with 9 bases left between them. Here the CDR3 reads CASSSLSYSPLHF. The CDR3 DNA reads TGTGCCAGCAGTTCCCTAAGTTATTCACCCCTCCACTTT.

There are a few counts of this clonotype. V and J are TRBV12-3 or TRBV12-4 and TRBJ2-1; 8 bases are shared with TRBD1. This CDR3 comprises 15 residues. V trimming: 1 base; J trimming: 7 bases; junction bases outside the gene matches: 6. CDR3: CASSLVRGRNNEQFF. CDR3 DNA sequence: TGTGCCAGCAGTTTAGTCAGGGGGCGGAATAATGAGCAGTTCTTC.

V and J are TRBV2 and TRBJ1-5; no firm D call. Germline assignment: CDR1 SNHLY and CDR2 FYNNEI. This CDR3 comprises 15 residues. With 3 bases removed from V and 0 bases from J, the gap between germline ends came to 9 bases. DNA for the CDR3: TGTGCCAGCAGTGATCCCGGCGATAGCAATCAGCCCCAGCATTTT. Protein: CASSDPGDSNQPQHF.

CDR3 sequence: CASSLSGQGANEQFF. DNA for the CDR3: TGCGCCAGCAGCTTGTCGGGACAGGGGGCGAATGAGCAGTTCTTC. The V call is TRBV5-1, the J call TRBJ2-1, with 12 bases lining up with TRBD1. The germline V gene has CDR1 SGHRS and CDR2 YFSETQ. The junction had 3 bases not matched to a gene; V was cut back by 1 base and J by 7 bases. The CDR3 runs to 15 residues.

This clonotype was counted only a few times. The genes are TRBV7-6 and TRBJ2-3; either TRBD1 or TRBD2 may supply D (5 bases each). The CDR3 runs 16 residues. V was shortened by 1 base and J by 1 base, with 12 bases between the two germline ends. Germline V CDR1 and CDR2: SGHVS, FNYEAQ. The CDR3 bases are TGTGCCAGCAGCTTAGACGGGGCTAAGGGCACAGATACGCAGTATTTT. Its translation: CASSLDGAKGTDTQYF.

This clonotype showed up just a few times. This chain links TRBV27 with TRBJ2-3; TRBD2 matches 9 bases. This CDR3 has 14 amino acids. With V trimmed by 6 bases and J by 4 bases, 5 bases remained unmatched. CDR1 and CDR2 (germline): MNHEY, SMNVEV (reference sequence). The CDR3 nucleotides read TGTGCCAGCAGCCGTGGGACTAGCTCAGATACGCAGTATTTT. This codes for CASSRGTSSDTQYF.

The CDR3 region is CAGSPSGEQETQYF. Here the CDR3 DNA reads TGTGCCGGGTCGCCAAGCGGGGAACAAGAGACCCAGTACTTC. The chain uses TRBV7-9 and TRBJ2-5, with TRBD2 matching 7 bases. CDR1 is SEHNR, CDR2 FQNEAQ, per germline (reference sequence). V lost 11 bases, J lost 2 bases, and 11 bases stayed unmatched. The CDR3 is 14 residues long.

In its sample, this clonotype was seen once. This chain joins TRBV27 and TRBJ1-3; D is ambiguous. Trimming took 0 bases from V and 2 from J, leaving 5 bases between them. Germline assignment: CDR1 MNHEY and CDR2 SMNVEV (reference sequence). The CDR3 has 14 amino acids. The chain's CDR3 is CASSLSEAGNTIYF. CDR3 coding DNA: TGTGCCAGCAGTTTATCTGAAGCTGGAAACACCATATATTTT.

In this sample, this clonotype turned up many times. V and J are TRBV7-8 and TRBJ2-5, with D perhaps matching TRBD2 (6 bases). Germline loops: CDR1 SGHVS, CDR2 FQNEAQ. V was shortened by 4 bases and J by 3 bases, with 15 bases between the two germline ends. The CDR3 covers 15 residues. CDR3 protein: CASSSLLATKETQYF. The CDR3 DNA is TGTGCCAGCAGCTCACTACTAGCTACGAAAGAGACCCAGTACTTC.

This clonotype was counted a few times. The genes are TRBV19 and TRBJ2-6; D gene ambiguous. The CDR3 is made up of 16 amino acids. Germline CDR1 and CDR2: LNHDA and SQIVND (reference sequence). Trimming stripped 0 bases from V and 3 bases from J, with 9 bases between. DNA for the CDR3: TGTGCCAGTAGTATAGATCCGGGCATTGGGGCCAACGTCCTGACTTTC. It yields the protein CASSIDPGIGANVLTF.

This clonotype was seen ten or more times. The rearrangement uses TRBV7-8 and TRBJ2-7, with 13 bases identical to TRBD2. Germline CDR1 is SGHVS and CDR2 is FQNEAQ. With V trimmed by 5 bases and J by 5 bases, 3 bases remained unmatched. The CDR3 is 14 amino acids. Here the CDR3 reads CASSIGTSGDEQYF. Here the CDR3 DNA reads TGTGCCAGCAGCATCGGGACTAGCGGGGACGAGCAGTACTTC.

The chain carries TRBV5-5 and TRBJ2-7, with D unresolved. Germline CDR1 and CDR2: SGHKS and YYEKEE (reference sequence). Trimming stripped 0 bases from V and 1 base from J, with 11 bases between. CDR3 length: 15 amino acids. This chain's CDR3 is CASSLGLGISYEQYF. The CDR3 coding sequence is TGTGCCAGCAGCTTGGGGCTGGGAATTTCCTACGAGCAGTACTTC.

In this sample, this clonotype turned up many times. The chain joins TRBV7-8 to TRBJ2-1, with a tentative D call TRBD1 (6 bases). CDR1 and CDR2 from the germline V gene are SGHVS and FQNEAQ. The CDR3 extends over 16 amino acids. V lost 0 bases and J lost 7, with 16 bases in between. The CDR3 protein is CASSLAGTWELNEQFF. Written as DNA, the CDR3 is TGTGCCAGCAGCTTAGCCGGGACATGGGAGTTAAATGAGCAGTTCTTC.

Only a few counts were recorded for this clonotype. Here the CDR3 DNA reads TGTGCCAGCAGTCCATCCGGGGGCGGAGGTTCACCCCTCCACTTT. Translated, it gives CASSPSGGGGSPLHF. The chain recombines TRBV27 with TRBJ1-6; D possibly corresponds to TRBD1 (6 bases). Trimming stripped 5 bases from V and 9 bases from J, with 17 bases between. The CDR3 spans 15 residues. Germline V CDR1 and CDR2: MNHEY, SMNVEV (reference sequence).

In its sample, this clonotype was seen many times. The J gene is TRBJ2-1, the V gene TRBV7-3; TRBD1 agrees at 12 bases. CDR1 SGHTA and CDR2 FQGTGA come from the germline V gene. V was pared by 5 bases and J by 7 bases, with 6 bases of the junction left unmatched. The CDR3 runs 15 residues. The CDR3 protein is CASSPGTGGWNEQFF. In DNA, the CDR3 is TGTGCCAGCAGCCCTGGGACAGGGGGCTGGAATGAGCAGTTCTTC. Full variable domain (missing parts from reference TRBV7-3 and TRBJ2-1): GAGVSQTPSNKVTEKGKYVELRCDPISGHTALYWYRQSLGQGPEFLIYFQGTGAADDSGLPNDRFFAVRPEGSVSTLKIQRTERGDSAVYLCASSPGTGGWNEQFFGPGTRLTVL.

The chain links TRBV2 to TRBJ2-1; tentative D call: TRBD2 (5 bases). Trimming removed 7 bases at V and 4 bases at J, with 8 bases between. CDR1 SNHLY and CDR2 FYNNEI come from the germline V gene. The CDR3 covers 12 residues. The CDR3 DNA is TGTGCCAGCAAAAGCGGTTACAATGAGCAGTTCTTC. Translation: CASKSGYNEQFF. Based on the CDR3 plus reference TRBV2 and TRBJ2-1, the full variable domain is EPEVTQTPSHQVTQMGQEVILRCVPISNHLYFYWYRQILGQKVEFLVSFYNNEISEKSEIFDDQFSVERPDGSNFTLKIRSTKLEDSAMYFCASKSGYNEQFFGPGTRLTVL.